This T cell receptor (beta chain) was documented in a study of monozygotic twins with inflammatory bowel disease. The UMIs contained a 6-nucleotide sample barcode. They were added by template switching during cDNA synthesis. TCRdb processed the 5' RACE reads again and assigns one entry to each CDR3 protein, with no DNA. The sample is made up of over 130,000 distinct CDR3 sequences, and the top ten hold roughly 2.5% of it. As regards this clonotype: Its target is not known.

This CDR3 is built from 12 residues. Germline V gives CDR1 SEHNR, CDR2 FQNEAQ (reference sequence). General study results and limits: There were differing immunosuppressive treatments, which may have added variability to patient repertoires. Especially with disease activity, IBD patients shared fewer clonotypes with others than healthy twins did. The inverse Simpson measure of TCRbeta diversity was lower in IBD patients than in healthy co-twins.

Sequenced: blood. The chain joins TRBV7-9 to TRBJ1-3. This TCR came from a human donor with ulcerative colitis or Crohn's disease, or a healthy co-twin of an affected twin (not recorded which). The CDR3 reads CASSFAGNTIYF. The full variable domain, rest sourced from reference TRBV7-9 and TRBJ1-3, is DTGVSQNPRHKITKRGQNVTFRCDPISEHNRLYWYRQTLGQGPEFLTYFQNEAQLEKSRLLSDRFSAERPKGSFSTLEIQRTEQGDSAMYLCASSFAGNTIYFGEGSWLTVV.